These 25 T cell receptor beta chains were sequenced from one sample in a study of OX40 agonist ivuxolimab in advanced cancers. Sequenced by immunoSEQ multiplex PCR; TCRdb stores in-frame clones only, minus some. Of under 80,000 clones listed, almost 85% are singletons. This sample comprised CD4+ or CD8+ T cells sorted from blood, obtained in a trial of the OX40 agonist ivuxolimab. The receptors shown here come from an adult with an advanced solid tumor such as melanoma, head and neck, liver or kidney cancer.

This clone was detected once. V is TRBV19 and J is TRBJ2-3; TRBD2 aligns across 9 bases. The V gene's germline CDR1 is LNHDA and CDR2 SQIVND (reference sequence). This CDR3 is built from 15 residues. Trimming cost V 3 bases and J 4 bases; bases outside gene matches: 5. CDR3 bases: TGTGCCAGTAGTATGATTATAGCGGGAGCAGATACGCAGTATTTT. This encodes CASSMIIAGADTQYF.

The chain uses TRBV7-2 and TRBJ1-2; no firm D call. Trimming shortened V by 5 bases and J by 2 bases, and 6 bases separated the two germline ends. Germline V lookup: CDR1 SGHTA, CDR2 FQGNSA. The length of the CDR3 is 12 residues. CDR3 nucleotides: TGTGCCAGCAGCATGCCCAACTATGGCTACACCTTC. Encoded protein: CASSMPNYGYTF.

This chain uses TRBV19 with TRBJ1-5; D is perhaps TRBD1 (5 bases). The CDR3 covers 14 residues. In germline, CDR1 is LNHDA, CDR2 SQIVND (reference sequence). V was shortened by 4 bases and J by 7 bases, with 14 bases between the two germline ends. CDR3 sequence (DNA): TGTGCCAGTAGTACTCGGCAGGGAGGACAGCCCCAGCATTTT. This sequence encodes CASSTRQGGQPQHF. Combining the CDR3 with reference TRBV19 and TRBJ1-5 gives the whole variable domain DGGITQSPKYLFRKEGQNVTLSCEQNLNHDAMYWYRQDPGQGLRLIYYSQIVNDFQKGDIAEGYSVSREKKESFPLTVTSAQKNPTAFYLCASSTRQGGQPQHFGDGTRLSIL.

CDR3 nucleotides: TGTGCCAGCTCACCTCTAGCGGGAGTAAACGAGCAGTACTTC. Translating it yields CASSPLAGVNEQYF. This chain links TRBV18 with TRBJ2-7; 10 nucleotides agree with TRBD2. Losses at the gene ends were 3 bases for V and 5 bases for J; bases not matched to a gene: 4. The germline CDR1 and CDR2 sequences are KGHSH and LQKENI. The CDR3 sequence is 14 residues long. The variable domain in full, with the rest retrieved from reference TRBV18 and TRBJ2-7, is NAGVMQNPRHLVRRRGQEARLRCSPMKGHSHVYWYRQLPEEGLKFMVYLQKENIIDESGMPKERFSAEFPKEGPSILRIQQVVRGDSAAYFCASSPLAGVNEQYFGPGTRLTVT.

This clone has a handful of counts. CDR3 protein: CASRPDRGLGYGYTF. DNA of the CDR3: TGTGCCAGCAGACCGGACAGGGGGCTTGGCTATGGCTACACCTTC. The chain carries TRBV6-5 and TRBJ1-2; TRBD1 matches at 11 bases. CDR1 and CDR2 from the germline V gene are MNHEY and SVGAGI. There are 15 residues in the CDR3. The V gene end was trimmed by 6 bases and the J gene end by 4 bases; junction bases not matched to a gene: 7.

The chain has TRBV6-1 and TRBJ1-4; the match to TRBD1 covers 11 bases. CDR1 and CDR2 from the germline V gene are MNHNS and SASEGT. V trimming: 6 bases; J trimming: 8 bases; junction bases outside the gene matches: 5. The CDR3 contains 14 residues. The CDR3 loop reads CASSGQGAGEKLFF. The CDR3 DNA reads as TGTGCCAGCAGCGGACAGGGGGCTGGAGAAAAACTGTTTTTT.

The chain uses TRBV10-3 and TRBJ2-1; D gene ambiguous. Germline loops: CDR1 ENHRY, CDR2 SYGVKD. Deletions cut 7 bases from V and 4 bases from J, with 11 bases between. CDR3 length: 13 amino acids. In DNA, the CDR3 is TGTGCCATCACCGAGCGAGAGTACAATGAGCAGTTCTTC. Amino acids: CAITEREYNEQFF.

A few counts support this clone. The chain has TRBV7-5 and TRBJ1-5. TRBV7-5 is deemed a pseudogene. The CDR3 is 12 amino acids. CDR3: CARSSGNQPQHF. CDR3 sequence (DNA): TGTGCCAGAAGCTCCGGGAATCAGCCCCAGCATTTT.

The rearrangement uses TRBV7-2 and TRBJ1-5; D not resolved. The germline V gene encodes CDR1 SGHTA and CDR2 FQGNSA. This CDR3 comprises 14 residues. V was pared by 4 bases and J by 0 bases, with 7 bases between. The CDR3 DNA sequence: TGTGCCAGCAGCTCTGCGTATAGCAATCAGCCCCAGCATTTT. Its translation: CASSSAYSNQPQHF.

The chain is built from TRBV5-1 and TRBJ2-1, with 8 bases fitting TRBD1. The trim removed 4 bases at V and 9 bases at J, leaving 6 bases unmatched. CDR3 length: 13 residues. The germline gives CDR1 SGHRS, CDR2 YFSETQ. CDR3 coding DNA: TGCGCCAGCAGCAGACCAGGGACAGGTGAGCAGTTCTTC. It specifies CASSRPGTGEQFF.

This clone came up a few times. The chain uses TRBV4-3 and TRBJ1-4; TRBD1 is a possible D gene (6 bases). Per germline, CDR1 LGHNA and CDR2 YSLEER. This CDR3 contains 13 residues. V lost 0 bases and J 13 bases, leaving 12 bases between the germline ends. CDR3 DNA sequence: TGCGCCAGCAGCCAAGATCGGGTAGGGGGACTGTTTTTT. This encodes CASSQDRVGGLFF.

J is TRBJ2-7 and V is TRBV7-9; maybe TRBD2 (6 bases). The CDR3 is 14 residues long. Deletions cut 5 bases from V and 1 base from J, with 12 bases between. Germline values: CDR1 SEHNR, CDR2 FQNEAQ (reference sequence). The CDR3 DNA reads TGTGCCAGCAGCACTATGGGACTTTCCTACGAGCAGTACTTC. It yields the protein CASSTMGLSYEQYF.

The chain recombines TRBV28 with TRBJ1-6; TRBD1 is a possible D gene (6 bases). CDR3 length equals 16 residues. Trimming stripped 5 bases from V and 7 bases from J, with 18 bases between. Germline-derived CDR1 and CDR2 are MDHEN and SYDVKM. CDR3 nucleotides: TGTGCCAGCAGTACCTGGGGGCAGGGTGGGAATTCACCCCTCCACTTT. It is translated as CASSTWGQGGNSPLHF.

V gene TRBV18 combines with J gene TRBJ2-1; 9 bases are a match to TRBD1. Germline lookup yields CDR1 KGHSH and CDR2 LQKENI. V lost 5 bases and J lost 0; bases outside the gene matches: 5. CDR3 length: 16 amino acids. The CDR3 DNA sequence: TGTGCCAGCTCATTAACAGGGGGCAGCTCCTACAATGAGCAGTTCTTC. Its protein product is CASSLTGGSSYNEQFF. The whole variable domain, filled in from reference TRBV18 and TRBJ2-1, reads NAGVMQNPRHLVRRRGQEARLRCSPMKGHSHVYWYRQLPEEGLKFMVYLQKENIIDESGMPKERFSAEFPKEGPSILRIQQVVRGDSAAYFCASSLTGGSSYNEQFFGPGTRLTVL.

V and J are TRBV18 and TRBJ2-6; possible D gene TRBD1, 6 bases. Trimming pared 4 bases from V and 4 bases from J, leaving 17 bases between. Germline V gene data show CDR1 as KGHSH and CDR2 as LQKENI. This CDR3 contains 17 residues. CDR3 in DNA: TGTGCCAGCTCACAGGTTCAGGGGAGATCAGGGGCCAACGTCCTGACTTTC. It translates to CASSQVQGRSGANVLTF.

J is TRBJ2-5 and V is TRBV6-6; TRBD2 might be the D (7 bases). Trimming pared 5 bases from V and 5 bases from J, leaving 12 bases between. Per the germline V gene, CDR1 is MNHNY and CDR2 is SVGAGI (reference sequence). There are 13 residues in the CDR3. The CDR3 region is CASSPGGLETQYF. CDR3 in DNA: TGTGCCAGCAGTCCCGGGGGGCTGGAGACCCAGTACTTC.

This chain links TRBV7-2 with TRBJ2-7, with 7 positions matching TRBD2. The J segment lost 7 bases and the V segment lost 1 base, leaving 16 bases of the junction unmatched. Looked up from germline, CDR1 is SGHTA and CDR2 is FQGNSA. The CDR3 contains 17 residues. The CDR3 spells CASSLEGSGGSLVEQYF. The CDR3 DNA sequence: TGTGCCAGCAGCTTAGAGGGCTCGGGGGGTTCCCTTGTAGAGCAGTACTTC.

J is TRBJ2-7 and V is TRBV18, with 9 bases matching TRBD1. Per the germline V gene, CDR1 is KGHSH and CDR2 is LQKENI. The CDR3 loop spans 15 amino acids. Losses at the gene ends were 4 bases for V and 5 bases for J; bases not matched to a gene: 9. The CDR3 DNA is TGTGCCAGCTCACTGCCGACCGGGACAGGGCACGAGCAGTACTTC. Translated: CASSLPTGTGHEQYF.

This chain uses TRBV18 with TRBJ2-7, with D tentatively TRBD2 (7 bases). This CDR3 is 20 amino acids long. Germline loops: CDR1 KGHSH, CDR2 LQKENI. The V gene lost 3 bases and the J gene lost 2 bases, with 29 bases spanning the gap. The CDR3 nucleotides read TGTGCCAGCTCACCTCTCCCAACGTGGGGGGGGCAGGACGTAACCTACGAGCAGTACTTC. This encodes CASSPLPTWGGQDVTYEQYF.

J is TRBJ2-2 and V is TRBV10-3; D may be TRBD1 or TRBD2 (6 bases each). Trimming removed 8 bases from V and 4 bases from J, with 20 bases in between. This CDR3 has 16 amino acids. Per germline, CDR1 ENHRY and CDR2 SYGVKD. CDR3 coding DNA: TGTGCCATCCGGCCTTGGGGGGCGAGGAGCACCGGGGAGCTGTTTTTT. Translation: CAIRPWGARSTGELFF.

This clone was detected a few times. This sequence joins TRBV18 and TRBJ1-2; D is possibly TRBD1 (5 bases). This CDR3 is 15 amino acids long. Germline V gene sequence: CDR1 KGHSH, CDR2 LQKENI. The V gene lost 0 bases and the J gene lost 7 bases, with 15 bases spanning the gap. The CDR3 DNA reads as TGTGCCAGCTCACCACCGATCGGGGGGAGTGGTGGCTACACCTTC. Protein sequence: CASSPPIGGSGGYTF.

This clone was observed a single time. The chain recombines TRBV5-4 with TRBJ2-1, with D maybe TRBD1 (5 bases). The CDR3 consists of 14 residues. The germline V gene encodes CDR1 SGHNT and CDR2 YYREEE (reference sequence). With 3 bases removed from V and 4 bases from J, the gap between germline ends came to 11 bases. CDR3 coding DNA: TGTGCCAGCAGCTCTGGAAGGGGATACAATGAGCAGTTCTTC. Its protein is CASSSGRGYNEQFF.

The chain joins TRBV19 to TRBJ2-3; TRBD2 matches 14 bases. This CDR3 spans 16 amino acids. V trimming: 5 bases; J trimming: 6 bases; junction bases outside the gene matches: 7. Germline CDR1 and CDR2: LNHDA and SQIVND (reference sequence). For the CDR3, the DNA is TGTGCCAGTAGTCGGACTAGCGGGGGGCAGGGGGATACGCAGTATTTT. This encodes CASSRTSGGQGDTQYF.

This rearrangement joins TRBV7-2 to TRBJ2-7, with TRBD1 identical over 7 bases. Unmatched junction bases numbered 4, after V lost 5 bases and J lost 3 bases. CDR1 and CDR2 (germline): SGHTA, FQGNSA. The CDR3 contains 13 residues. CDR3: CASSTPGGYEQYF. CDR3 bases: TGTGCCAGCAGCACCCCAGGGGGCTACGAGCAGTACTTC. Using reference TRBV7-2 and TRBJ2-7 for the parts outside the CDR3, the full variable domain is GAGVSQSPSNKVTEKGKDVELRCDPISGHTALYWYRQSLGQGLEFLIYFQGNSAPDKSGLPSDRFSAERTGGSVSTLTIQRTQQEDSAVYLCASSTPGGYEQYFGPGTRLTVT.

The V gene is TRBV19, the J gene TRBJ1-5, with 8 positions matching TRBD1. The CDR3 sequence is 17 residues long. CDR1 LNHDA and CDR2 SQIVND come from the germline V gene (reference sequence). Germline trimming cut 6 bases from V and 3 bases from J; bases unmatched to any gene: 13. For the CDR3, the DNA is TGTGCCAGTAGCCCGGAGGAAACAGGGGGACACAATCAGCCCCAGCATTTT. Its translation: CASSPEETGGHNQPQHF.